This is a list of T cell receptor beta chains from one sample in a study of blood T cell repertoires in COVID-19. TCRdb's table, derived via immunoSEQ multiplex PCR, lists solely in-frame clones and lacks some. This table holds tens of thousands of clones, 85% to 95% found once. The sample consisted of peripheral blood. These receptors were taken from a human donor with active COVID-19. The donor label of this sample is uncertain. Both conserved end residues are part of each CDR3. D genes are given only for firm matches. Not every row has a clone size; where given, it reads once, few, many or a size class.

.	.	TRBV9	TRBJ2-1	CASSVGAGGNEQFF	TGTGCCAGCAGCGTAGGGGCCGGGGGCAATGAGCAGTTCTTC
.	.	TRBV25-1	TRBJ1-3	CASSEGGAGNTIYF	TGTGCCAGCAGTGAAGGGGGGGCTGGAAACACCATATATTTT
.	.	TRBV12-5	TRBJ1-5	CASGLAGDYSNQPQHF	TGTGCTAGTGGTTTGGCGGGTGACTATAGCAATCAGCCCCAGCATTTT
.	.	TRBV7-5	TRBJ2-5	CVRSTGTQYF	TGTGTCAGAAGTACCGGGACCCAGTACTTC
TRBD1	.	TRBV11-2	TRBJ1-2	CASSFGQGNYGYTF	TGTGCCAGCAGCTTTGGACAGGGGAACTATGGCTACACCTTC
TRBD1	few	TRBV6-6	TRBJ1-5	CASIQGGGNQPQHF	TGTGCCAGCATCCAGGGGGGTGGCAATCAGCCCCAGCATTTT
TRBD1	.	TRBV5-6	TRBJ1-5	CASSLDRDQPQHF	TGTGCCAGCAGCTTAGACAGGGATCAGCCCCAGCATTTT
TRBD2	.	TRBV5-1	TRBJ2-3	CASSPGLAGTDTQYF	TGCGCCAGCAGCCCGGGACTAGCGGGCACAGATACGCAGTATTTT
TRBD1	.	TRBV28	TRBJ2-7	CASTGQGIDEQYF	TGTGCCAGCACGGGACAGGGAATCGACGAGCAGTACTTC
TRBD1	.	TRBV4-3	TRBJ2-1	CASSQRGPVYNEQFF	TGCGCCAGCAGCCAAAGGGGGCCCGTCTACAATGAGCAGTTCTTC
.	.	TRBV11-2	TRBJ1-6	CASSPKTGWVVAPLHF	TGTGCCAGCAGCCCAAAAACCGGGTGGGTGGTGGCACCCCTCCACTTT
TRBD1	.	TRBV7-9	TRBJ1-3	CASSLDVGQGLRNTIYF	TGTGCCAGCAGCTTAGACGTCGGACAGGGTTTAAGAAACACCATATATTTT
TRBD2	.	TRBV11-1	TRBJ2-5	CASRRRDYPQETQYF	TGTGCCAGCCGGAGACGGGACTACCCTCAAGAGACCCAGTACTTC
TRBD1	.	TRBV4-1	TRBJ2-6	CASSQEGTGTGANVLTF	TGCGCCAGCAGCCAAGAGGGGACAGGGACTGGGGCCAACGTCCTGACTTTC
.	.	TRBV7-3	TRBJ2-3	CASSLRGALGTDTQYF	TGTGCCAGCAGCTTACGGGGGGCGTTGGGCACAGATACGCAGTATTTT
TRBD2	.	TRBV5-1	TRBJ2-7	CASSPTGGGGAGEQYF	TGCGCCAGCAGCCCCACGGGGGGCGGGGGGGCCGGGGAGCAGTACTTC
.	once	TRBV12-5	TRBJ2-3	CASGLGRYRTDTQYF	TGTGCTAGTGGTTTGGGGAGGTACCGCACAGATACGCAGTATTTT
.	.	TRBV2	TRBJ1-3	CASKSQSSGNTIYF	TGTGCCAGCAAATCACAGAGCTCTGGAAACACCATATATTTT
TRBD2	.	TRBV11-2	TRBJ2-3	CASSFTSGGTDTQYF	TGTGCCAGCAGCTTCACTAGCGGGGGCACAGATACGCAGTATTTT
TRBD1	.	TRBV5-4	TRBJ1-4	CASSLGGGATNEKLFF	TGTGCCAGCAGCTTGGGAGGGGGCGCCACTAATGAAAAACTGTTTTTT
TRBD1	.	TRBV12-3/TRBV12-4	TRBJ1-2	CASSPGTALSYTF	TGTGCCAGCAGTCCCGGGACAGCCCTGAGCTACACCTTC
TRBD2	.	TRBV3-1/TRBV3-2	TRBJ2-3	CASSQRRGASTDTQYF	TGTGCCAGCAGCCAAAGGCGGGGGGCCAGCACAGATACGCAGTATTTT
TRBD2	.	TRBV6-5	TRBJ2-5	CASSRSGGQETQYF	TGTGCCAGCAGTAGAAGCGGGGGACAAGAGACCCAGTACTTC
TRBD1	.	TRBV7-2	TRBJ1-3	CASSFVQGASGNTIYF	TGTGCCAGCAGCTTCGTCCAGGGGGCCTCTGGAAACACCATATATTTT
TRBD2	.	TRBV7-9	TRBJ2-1	CASSLASGGALDNEQFF	TGTGCCAGCAGCTTAGCTAGCGGGGGAGCCTTGGACAATGAGCAGTTCTTC
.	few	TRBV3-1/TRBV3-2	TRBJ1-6	CASSPGGAPLRNSPLHF	TGTGCCAGCAGCCCGGGGGGGGCACCGCTTCGGAATTCACCCCTCCACTTT
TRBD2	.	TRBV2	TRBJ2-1	CASSPSGLDANNEQFF	TGTGCCAGCAGCCCAAGCGGACTAGATGCCAACAATGAGCAGTTCTTC
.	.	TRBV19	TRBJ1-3	CASSTPGGIGNTIYF	TGTGCCAGTAGTACCCCCGGAGGGATTGGAAACACCATATATTTT
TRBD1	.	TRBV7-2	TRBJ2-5	CASSFWTGDETQYF	TGTGCCAGCAGCTTCTGGACAGGGGATGAGACCCAGTACTTC